This T cell receptor beta chain was recorded in a study of shared clonotypes between healthy human individuals. Using immunoSEQ multiplex PCR, the repertoire was profiled, and TCRdb retains in-frame clones only, with some absent. The sample carries under 2.5 million clones, 92% recorded once. CDR1 is SQVTM and CDR2 is ANQGSEA in the germline V gene. J lost 4 bases, V lost 5 bases, and 1 base had no gene match. The CDR3 contains 13 residues. The chain carries TRBV29-1 and TRBJ2-5; 13 positions match TRBD2. What was sequenced was naive CD4+ T cells from PBMCs. Stated subset: CD45RA+ positively selected. The origin of this receptor is a man younger than 35 in good health. Some clones in this sample may be carry-over from other donors' samples. The chain's CDR3 is CSVRTSGGETQYF. CDR3 nucleotides: TGCAGCGTTCGGACTAGCGGGGGAGAGACCCAGTACTTC.